Shown below are 31 T cell receptor beta chains from a single sample sequenced in a study of blood T cell repertoires in COVID-19. Only in-frame clones appear in the TCRdb table, and some are missing; sequencing was by immunoSEQ multiplex PCR. The sample lists 100,000 to 150,000 clones, 88% occurring once. The sequenced sample consisted of peripheral blood. Receptors originate from a man aged 65-85 years with active COVID-19.

The CDR3 spells CASSQFRESNQPQHF. CDR3 nucleotide sequence: TGTGCCAGCAGTCAATTCCGGGAGAGCAATCAGCCCCAGCATTTT. The chain recombines TRBV6-5 with TRBJ1-5; D unresolved. The CDR3 totals 15 residues. The germline gives CDR1 MNHEY, CDR2 SVGAGI. The V and J ends lost 5 bases and 1 base respectively, with 12 bases between them.

V and J are TRBV28 and TRBJ2-7, with 7 positions matching TRBD2. After removal of 5 bases from V and 6 bases from J, the junction contained 19 bases not matched to a gene. In germline, CDR1 is MDHEN, CDR2 SYDVKM. This CDR3 contains 17 residues. The CDR3: CASSPQGLGGFSFEQYF. Here the CDR3 DNA reads TGTGCCAGCAGTCCGCAAGGTCTGGGAGGGTTTAGCTTCGAGCAGTACTTC.

This clone has only a few counts. The rearrangement joins TRBV5-1 to TRBJ1-1, with a tentative D call TRBD1 (5 bases). V shed 4 bases and J shed 1 base, with 17 bases lying between them. The CDR3 runs to 16 residues. Per germline, CDR1 SGHRS and CDR2 YFSETQ. CDR3 bases: TGCGCCAGCAGCCCTGCGGGTCGGGGGGGGAACACTGAAGCTTTCTTT. Translation gives CASSPAGRGGNTEAFF.

This chain uses TRBV2 with TRBJ1-1, with D perhaps TRBD1 (5 bases). V lost 6 bases and J 4 bases, leaving 18 bases between the germline ends. Germline loops: CDR1 SNHLY, CDR2 FYNNEI. This CDR3 has 15 residues. CDR3 in DNA: TGTGCCAGCAGGACCTTACGGCAGGGAGGCACTGAAGCTTTCTTT. Protein sequence: CASRTLRQGGTEAFF. The whole variable domain, filled in from reference TRBV2 and TRBJ1-1, reads EPEVTQTPSHQVTQMGQEVILRCVPISNHLYFYWYRQILGQKVEFLVSFYNNEISEKSEIFDDQFSVERPDGSNFTLKIRSTKLEDSAMYFCASRTLRQGGTEAFFGQGTRLTVV.

The V call is TRBV6-5, the J call TRBJ1-4; 8 bases agree with TRBD1. The V gene end was trimmed by 10 bases and the J gene end by 8 bases; junction bases not matched to a gene: 6. This CDR3 region has 12 residues. Per germline, CDR1 MNHEY and CDR2 SVGAGI. The CDR3 region is CATRTGIEKLFF. DNA of the CDR3: TGTGCCACCAGGACAGGGATCGAAAAACTGTTTTTT.

V is TRBV15 and J is TRBJ2-7, with 7 bases lining up with TRBD1. This CDR3 region has 15 residues. The germline gives CDR1 LNHNV, CDR2 YYDKDF (reference sequence). J was trimmed by 3 bases and V by 1 base; bases with no gene match: 6. This CDR3 is CATSRVKGQIYEQYF. DNA of the CDR3: TGTGCCACCAGCAGAGTAAAGGGACAGATCTACGAGCAGTACTTC.

In this sample, this clone turned up once. This chain connects TRBV20-1 to TRBJ2-3; 7 nucleotides align to TRBD2. The junction had 9 bases not matched to a gene; V was cut back by 3 bases and J by 0 bases. The CDR3 has 16 residues. Germline V gene sequence: CDR1 DFQATT, CDR2 SNEGSKA (reference sequence). CDR3 residues: CSASSSGKPSTDTQYF. The CDR3, as DNA: TGCAGTGCTAGTTCTAGCGGAAAGCCTAGCACAGATACGCAGTATTTT.

V and J are TRBV13 and TRBJ2-1; possibly TRBD1 for D (6 bases). This CDR3 is built from 15 residues. Trimming left V 5 bases short and J 9 bases short, with 20 bases between. CDR1 is PRHDT, CDR2 FYEKMQ, per germline (reference sequence). CDR3 in DNA: TGTGCCAGCAGCCCGGGACATAGGACGTACGGTGAGCAGTTCTTC. Its translation is CASSPGHRTYGEQFF.

The CDR3: CASRGDRVGADTQYF. DNA for the CDR3: TGTGCCAGCAGGGGGGACAGGGTCGGCGCAGATACGCAGTATTTT. The chain combines TRBV2 with TRBJ2-3, with 9 nucleotides matching TRBD1. The J segment lost 4 bases and the V segment lost 6 bases, leaving 8 bases of the junction unmatched. The CDR3 covers 15 residues. The germline gives CDR1 SNHLY, CDR2 FYNNEI.

V is TRBV15 and J is TRBJ1-2; TRBD1 matches at 10 bases. The CDR3 loop spans 16 amino acids. Germline V CDR1 and CDR2: LNHNV, YYDKDF (reference sequence). Trimming took 3 bases from V and 0 from J; bases not matched to a gene: 4. In DNA, the CDR3 is TGTGCCACCAGCAGGGGGGGGACAGGGGCTAACTATGGCTACACCTTC. This sequence encodes CATSRGGTGANYGYTF.

The V and J genes are TRBV9 and TRBJ1-1; 8 bases align to TRBD1. V gave up 4 bases and J gave up 8 bases; unmatched junction bases: 10. The germline CDR1 and CDR2 sequences are SGDLS and YYNGEE. The CDR3 extends over 14 amino acids. The CDR3 sequence is CASSTLTGDGEAFF. CDR3 DNA sequence: TGTGCCAGCAGCACCCTGACAGGGGACGGCGAAGCTTTCTTT.

The chain employs TRBV12-3 or TRBV12-4 and TRBJ1-1; D is possibly TRBD1 (5 bases). The ends were cut back, 3 bases at V and 3 bases at J, with 8 bases in the middle. This CDR3 comprises 13 residues. CDR3 sequence: CASSFGGDTEAFF. The CDR3 DNA follows: TGTGCCAGCAGTTTTGGGGGGGACACTGAAGCTTTCTTT.

The chain combines TRBV7-3 with TRBJ2-2; no definite D call. Deletions cut 2 bases from V and 4 bases from J, with 11 bases between. The germline CDR1 and CDR2 sequences are SGHTA and FQGTGA. The CDR3 covers 15 residues. CDR3 DNA: TGTGCCAGCAGCTTAGTTCGGAGCCCCACCGGGGAGCTGTTTTTT. Translated: CASSLVRSPTGELFF. The full variable domain, in which reference TRBV7-3 and TRBJ2-2 provide the parts outside the CDR3, is GAGVSQTPSNKVTEKGKYVELRCDPISGHTALYWYRQSLGQGPEFLIYFQGTGAADDSGLPNDRFFAVRPEGSVSTLKIQRTERGDSAVYLCASSLVRSPTGELFFGEGSRLTVL.

The chain employs TRBV21-1 and TRBJ2-5; the table names TRBD1, a call not compared with the DNA. TRBV21-1 is termed a pseudogene. The CDR3 runs 17 residues. CDR3 coding DNA: TGTGCCAGCAGCTTCCCCCCCCGGGACAGGGGCCAAGAGACCCAGTACTTC. Translation gives CASSFPPRDRGQETQYF.

This chain uses TRBV23-1 with TRBJ2-7; D remains unclear. TRBV23-1 is flagged as an ORF with uncertain function. CDR3 size: 13 residues. V dropped 8 bases and J dropped 0 bases, with 11 bases sitting between them. CDR3 region: CASSIKSSYEQYF. CDR3 DNA sequence: TGCGCCAGCTCGATAAAGAGCTCCTACGAGCAGTACTTC.

The chain couples TRBV11-1 to TRBJ1-1; 7 bases fit TRBD1. The V segment lost 0 bases and the J segment 1 base; nucleotides outside the gene matches: 2. The CDR3 runs to 15 residues. Germline lookup yields CDR1 SGHAT and CDR2 FQDESV (reference sequence). The CDR3 is CASSLAGTANTEAFF. CDR3 sequence (DNA): TGTGCCAGCAGCTTAGCGGGGACAGCGAACACTGAAGCTTTCTTT. The full variable domain, completed using reference TRBV11-1 and TRBJ1-1, is EAEVAQSPRYKITEKSQAVAFWCDPISGHATLYWYRQILGQGPELLVQFQDESVVDDSQLPKDRFSAERLKGVDSTLKIQPAELGDSAMYLCASSLAGTANTEAFFGQGTRLTVV.

This chain connects TRBV21-1 to TRBJ2-2; TRBD2, as called in the table, went unchecked against the DNA. TRBV21-1 constitutes a pseudogene. CDR3 length equals 14 residues. As DNA, the CDR3 is TGTGCCAGCAGCCCTACCGGGGGCACCGGGGAGCTGTTTTTT. This translates into CASSPTGGTGELFF.

The CDR3 here is CASSQIGDTEAFF. CDR3 DNA sequence: TGTGCCAGCAGCCAAATCGGGGACACTGAAGCTTTCTTT. The V and J genes are TRBV3-1 (or the pseudogene TRBV3-2) and TRBJ1-1; D not resolved. Between the trimmed V and J ends, which lost 2 bases and 3 bases, there was a span of 7 bases. From germline, CDR1 is LGHDT and CDR2 YNNKEL (reference sequence). The CDR3 contains 13 residues.

This clone was seen a few times. CDR3 in amino acids: CASSPRTGGKSSYEQYF. Here the CDR3 DNA reads TGTGCCAGCAGTCCACGGACAGGGGGGAAGAGCTCCTACGAGCAGTACTTC. V is TRBV28 and J is TRBJ2-7; 10 bases line up with TRBD1. Germline loops: CDR1 MDHEN, CDR2 SYDVKM. This CDR3 contains 17 residues. V shed 5 bases and J 0 bases; nucleotides not matched to a gene: 10.

This chain links TRBV9 with TRBJ2-2; D is possibly TRBD2 (6 bases). The V gene lost 3 bases and the J gene lost 1 base, with 13 bases spanning the gap. Germline V gene data show CDR1 as SGDLS and CDR2 as YYNGEE. This CDR3 has 16 residues. CDR3: CASSGQREWNTGELFF. The CDR3 region has the DNA TGTGCCAGCAGCGGTCAACGGGAGTGGAACACCGGGGAGCTGTTTTTT.

This clone has only one observation. The rearrangement links TRBV11-1 to TRBJ2-7; no firm D call. CDR3 size: 13 residues. Trimming shortened V by 2 bases and J by 4 bases, and 9 bases separated the two germline ends. Germline V gene sequence: CDR1 SGHAT, CDR2 FQDESV (reference sequence). CDR3 sequence reads: CASSLSSVYEQYF. CDR3 nucleotides: TGTGCCAGCAGCTTATCGTCAGTTTACGAGCAGTACTTC. Full variable domain (outside the CDR3, taken from reference TRBV11-1 and TRBJ2-7): EAEVAQSPRYKITEKSQAVAFWCDPISGHATLYWYRQILGQGPELLVQFQDESVVDDSQLPKDRFSAERLKGVDSTLKIQPAELGDSAMYLCASSLSSVYEQYFGPGTRLTVT.

V gene TRBV20-1 combines with J gene TRBJ1-4, with D perhaps TRBD1 (5 bases). The CDR3 has 13 residues. The germline CDR1 and CDR2 sequences are DFQATT and SNEGSKA (reference sequence). V lost 3 bases to trimming and J lost 8 bases, with 13 bases between them. The CDR3 coding sequence is TGCAGTGCTAGTAACAGGCCTGGGGAAAAACTGTTTTTT. Translation: CSASNRPGEKLFF.

V gene TRBV6-6 combines with J gene TRBJ1-2; 7 positions match TRBD1. The germline V gene encodes CDR1 MNHNY and CDR2 SVGAGI (reference sequence). CDR3 length: 15 amino acids. Trimming cost V 6 bases and J 4 bases; bases outside gene matches: 11. The CDR3 region is CASRDPTGLGYGYTF. The CDR3 DNA is TGTGCCAGCAGGGACCCGACAGGGCTCGGCTATGGCTACACCTTC.

In DNA, the CDR3 is TGTGCCAGTAGTATAGTGGACAGGCGATACACTGAAGCTTTCTTT. Its translation: CASSIVDRRYTEAFF. This rearrangement joins TRBV19 to TRBJ1-1, with 7 bases fitting TRBD1. CDR3 length: 15 residues. The V gene's germline CDR1 is LNHDA and CDR2 SQIVND (reference sequence). V lost 1 base and J lost 3; bases outside the gene matches: 5.

V and J are TRBV9 and TRBJ2-5; D possibly corresponds to TRBD2 (7 bases). The CDR3 is made up of 16 amino acids. V lost 0 bases and J lost 4, with 16 bases in between. The germline V gene has CDR1 SGDLS and CDR2 YYNGEE. For the CDR3, the DNA is TGTGCCAGCAGCGTAGATGCGGGACGGGGGGCAGAGACCCAGTACTTC. Its translation is CASSVDAGRGAETQYF.

The chain employs TRBV10-1 and TRBJ1-1; D is possibly TRBD1 (5 bases). Germline V CDR1 and CDR2: WNHNN, SYGVQD (reference sequence). CDR3 length equals 15 residues. Between the trimmed V and J ends, which lost 3 bases and 1 base, there was a span of 12 bases. CDR3 in DNA: TGCGCCAGCAGTGAATCTGGGGCAGCGAACACTGAAGCTTTCTTT. It translates to CASSESGAANTEAFF.

The rearrangement links TRBV3-1 (or the pseudogene TRBV3-2) to TRBJ2-5; D is possibly TRBD2 (5 bases). Looked up from germline, CDR1 is LGHDT and CDR2 is YNNKEL (reference sequence). The CDR3 has 15 residues. Trimming shortened V by 4 bases and J by 5 bases, and 17 bases separated the two germline ends. The CDR3 loop is CASSPRSRGRETQYF. In DNA, the CDR3 is TGTGCCAGCAGCCCCCGGAGCCGGGGTAGGGAGACCCAGTACTTC.

This sequence joins TRBV18 and TRBJ2-1; 8 nucleotides line up with TRBD2. Germline V gives CDR1 KGHSH, CDR2 LQKENI. J lost 3 bases, V lost 1 base, and 2 bases had no gene match. The CDR3 loop spans 15 amino acids. CDR3 nucleotide sequence: TGTGCCAGCTCACCACAAGCGGGAGACTACAATGAGCAGTTCTTC. Its protein is CASSPQAGDYNEQFF.

The V gene is TRBV10-3, the J gene TRBJ1-5; D gene unclear. Trimming shortened V by 11 bases and J by 3 bases, and 17 bases separated the two germline ends. From germline, CDR1 is ENHRY and CDR2 SYGVKD. The CDR3 runs to 14 residues. The CDR3 bases are TGTGCCGCTCGGGAGGCCCTAAACAATCAGCCCCAGCATTTT. Its translation: CAAREALNNQPQHF.

This clone was found once. This chain joins TRBV12-2 and TRBJ1-1; TRBD1, the table's D call, lacks a check against the DNA. TRBV12-2 is labeled a pseudogene. The CDR3 covers 16 residues. The CDR3 region has the DNA TGTGCAAGTCGCTTATCGGACAATACCATGAACACTGAAGCTTTCTTT. Translated, it gives CASRLSDNTMNTEAFF.

J is TRBJ2-1 and V is TRBV27; 9 bases fit TRBD1. V lost 5 bases and J lost 4; bases outside the gene matches: 6. The CDR3 consists of 15 residues. The germline CDR1 and CDR2 sequences are MNHEY and SMNVEV (reference sequence). CDR3: CASSNGGQGYNEQFF. For the CDR3, the DNA is TGTGCCAGCAGTAATGGGGGACAGGGATACAATGAGCAGTTCTTC.